The sequence of this T cell receptor (beta chain) was determined in a study of blood T cell repertoires in COVID-19. Overall study: The United States, Italy and Spain were the sources of the acute and convalescent COVID-19 samples. Sources were T cells, B-cell-depleted T cells, or PBMCs; the material itself was cDNA or gDNA.

CDR3 length equals 15 residues. Germline values: CDR1 SEHNR, CDR2 FQNEAQ (reference sequence). The V gene end was trimmed by 3 bases and the J gene end by 4 bases; junction bases not matched to a gene: 4. Authors' analysis steps: Estimates of nucleated cell counts were drawn from the amplification of reference gene primers. Assay: immunoSEQ multiplex PCR; the TCRdb copy retains only in-frame clones and omits some. For V, J and clone size, that table is used; D and trimming come from the DNA. The top ten hold roughly 0.97% of the sample, which has around 100,000 clones, more than 85% seen once. The sample consisted of peripheral blood. The receptor was derived from a man aged 60 to 69 with acute or convalescent COVID-19. This chain links TRBV7-9 with TRBJ2-1, with TRBD2 identical over 9 bases. The CDR3 region has the DNA TGTGCCAGCAGCTTGAGACTAGCGGAGTACAATGAGCAGTTCTTC. Translating it yields CASSLRLAEYNEQFF.